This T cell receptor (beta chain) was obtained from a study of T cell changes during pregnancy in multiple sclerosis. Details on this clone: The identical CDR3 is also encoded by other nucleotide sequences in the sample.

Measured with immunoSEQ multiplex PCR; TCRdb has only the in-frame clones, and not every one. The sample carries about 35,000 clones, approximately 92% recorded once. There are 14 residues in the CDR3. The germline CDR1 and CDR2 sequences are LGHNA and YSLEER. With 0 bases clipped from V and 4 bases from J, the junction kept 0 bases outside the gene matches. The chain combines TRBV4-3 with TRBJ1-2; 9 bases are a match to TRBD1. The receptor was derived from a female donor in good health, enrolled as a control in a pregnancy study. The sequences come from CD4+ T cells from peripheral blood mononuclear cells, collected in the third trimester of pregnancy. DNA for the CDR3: TGCGCCAGCAGCCAAGAGACAGGGGGCTATGGCTACACCTTC. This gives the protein CASSQETGGYGYTF.